A selection of T cell receptor beta chains follows, all from one sample in a study of blood T cell repertoires in COVID-19. Assay: immunoSEQ multiplex PCR; the TCRdb copy retains only in-frame clones and omits some. The sample carries over 150,000 clones, around nine tenths recorded once. Material: peripheral blood. The receptors were gathered from a man aged 50-59 years with acute or convalescent COVID-19. The CDR3 runs from the conserved cysteine through the conserved F or W. A D gene is named only where the DNA matches it firmly.

d_call	v_call	j_call	cdr3_aa	cdr3_nt
NA	TRBV2	TRBJ1-4	CASSELGLGGANEKLFF	TGTGCCAGCAGTGAACTGGGGCTCGGTGGGGCTAATGAAAAACTGTTTTTT
TRBD2	TRBV20-1	TRBJ2-1	CSASTLAGGSSYNEQFF	TGCAGTGCTAGTACCCTAGCGGGAGGGAGCTCCTACAATGAGCAGTTCTTC
TRBD2	TRBV19	TRBJ2-3	CASSILGGSSDTQYF	TGTGCCAGTAGTATATTGGGCGGGAGCTCCGATACGCAGTATTTT
NA	TRBV4-3	TRBJ2-1	CASSQGGYSVNEQFF	TGCGCCAGCAGCCAAGGAGGGTATTCGGTCAATGAGCAGTTCTTC
TRBD2	TRBV27	TRBJ2-3	CASSPGLAGADTQYF	TGTGCCAGCAGTCCAGGACTAGCGGGAGCAGATACGCAGTATTTT
TRBD1	TRBV5-1	TRBJ2-1	CASSLGQGFNEQFF	TGCGCCAGCAGCCTGGGACAGGGTTTCAATGAGCAGTTCTTC
TRBD2	TRBV7-9	TRBJ2-1	CASSFAGTSGSRSYNEQFF	TGTGCCAGCAGCTTTGCCGGGACTAGCGGGAGTCGCTCCTACAATGAGCAGTTCTTC
TRBD2	TRBV27	TRBJ2-3	CASSLSPGTSSPTDTQYF	TGTGCCAGCAGTTTATCGCCCGGGACTAGCAGCCCCACAGATACGCAGTATTTT
NA	TRBV27	TRBJ1-2	CARLCLDRHLDYGYTF	TGTGCCAGGCTCTGTTTGGACAGACATCTCGACTATGGCTACACCTTC
NA	TRBV28	TRBJ2-3	CASSPGGPDTQYF	TGTGCCAGCAGCCCCGGGGGTCCAGATACGCAGTATTTT
NA	TRBV19	TRBJ1-1	CASKEQGEAFF	TGTGCCAGTAAAGAGCAGGGCGAAGCTTTCTTT